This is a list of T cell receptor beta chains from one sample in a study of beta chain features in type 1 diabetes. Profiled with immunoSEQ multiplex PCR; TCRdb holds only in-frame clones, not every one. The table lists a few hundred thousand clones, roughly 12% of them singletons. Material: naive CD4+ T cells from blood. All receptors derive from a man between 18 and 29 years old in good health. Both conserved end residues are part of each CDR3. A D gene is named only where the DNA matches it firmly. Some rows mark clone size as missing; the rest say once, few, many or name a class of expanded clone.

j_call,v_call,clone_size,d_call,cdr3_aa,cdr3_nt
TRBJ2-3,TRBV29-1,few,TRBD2,CSGASGDTQYF,TGCAGCGGCGCTAGCGGAGATACGCAGTATTTT
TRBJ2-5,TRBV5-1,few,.,CASSLTVMKTQYF,TGCGCCAGCAGCTTGACAGTGATGAAGACCCAGTACTTC
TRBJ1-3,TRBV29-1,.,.,CSVAGLNSGNTIYF,TGCAGCGTTGCTGGACTGAACTCTGGAAACACCATATATTTT
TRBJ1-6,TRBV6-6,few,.,CASSGQQNSPLHF,TGTGCCAGCAGTGGACAGCAGAATTCACCCCTCCACTTT
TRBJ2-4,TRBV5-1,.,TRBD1,CASSQGQGGNIQYF,TGCGCCAGCAGCCAAGGACAGGGCGGGAACATTCAGTACTTC
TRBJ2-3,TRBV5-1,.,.,CASSLGRGPDTQYF,TGCGCCAGCAGCTTGGGGAGAGGGCCGGATACGCAGTATTTT
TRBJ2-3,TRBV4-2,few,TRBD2,CASSWAPLAGGPSTDTQYF,TGTGCCAGCAGCTGGGCCCCACTAGCGGGAGGGCCCAGCACAGATACGCAGTATTTT
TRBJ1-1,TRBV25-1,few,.,CASARTRDTEAFF,TGTGCCAGCGCGAGGACGAGGGACACTGAAGCTTTCTTT
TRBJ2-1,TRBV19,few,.,CASMRGNEQFF,TGTGCCAGTATGAGGGGGAATGAGCAGTTCTTC
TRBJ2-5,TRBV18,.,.,CASSPYGSGGRRETQYF,TGTGCCAGCTCACCATACGGTTCCGGGGGACGGCGGGAGACCCAGTACTTC
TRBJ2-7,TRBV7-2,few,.,CASSLGASDRSYEQYF,TGTGCCAGCAGCTTAGGAGCCAGCGACCGCTCCTACGAGCAGTACTTC
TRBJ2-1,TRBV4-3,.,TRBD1,CASRQGALGTASYNEQFF,TGCGCCAGCAGACAAGGGGCATTAGGGACAGCCTCCTACAATGAGCAGTTCTTC
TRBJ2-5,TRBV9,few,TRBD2,CASSRAGGLQETQYF,TGTGCCAGCAGCAGGGCGGGGGGGCTTCAAGAGACCCAGTACTTC
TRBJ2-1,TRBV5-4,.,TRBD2,CASSMTAGAYNEQFF,TGTGCCAGCTCGATGACAGCGGGGGCCTACAATGAGCAGTTCTTC
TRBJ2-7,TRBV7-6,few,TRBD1,CASSLVQGAGEQYF,TGTGCCAGCAGCTTGGTGCAGGGGGCAGGCGAGCAGTACTTC
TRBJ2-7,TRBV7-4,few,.,CASSPGAQTDGYEQYF,TGTGCCAGCAGCCCTGGGGCTCAAACGGATGGCTACGAGCAGTACTTC
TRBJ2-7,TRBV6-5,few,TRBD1,CASSRQGNEQYF,TGTGCCAGCAGTCGACAGGGGAACGAGCAGTACTTC
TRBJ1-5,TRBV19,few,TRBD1,CASSINNQQGQPQHF,TGTGCCAGTAGTATAAACAACCAACAGGGGCAGCCCCAGCATTTT
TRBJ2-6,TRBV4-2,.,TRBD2,CASSHGTSGVMGGANVLTF,TGTGCCAGCAGCCACGGGACTAGCGGGGTCATGGGGGGGGCCAACGTCCTGACTTTC
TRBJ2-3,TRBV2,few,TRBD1,CASTLQGAFVADTQYF,TGTGCCAGCACATTACAGGGGGCATTCGTGGCAGATACGCAGTATTTT
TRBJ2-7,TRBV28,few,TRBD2,CASRPPGLAGDPSYEQYF,TGTGCCAGCAGGCCCCCGGGACTAGCGGGAGACCCCTCCTACGAGCAGTACTTC
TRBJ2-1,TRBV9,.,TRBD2,CASSAGGGGWYNEQFF,TGTGCCAGCAGCGCCGGGGGCGGGGGGTGGTACAATGAGCAGTTCTTC
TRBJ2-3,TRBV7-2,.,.,CASSGRVATDTQYF,TGTGCCAGCAGCGGGCGGGTAGCAACAGATACGCAGTATTTT
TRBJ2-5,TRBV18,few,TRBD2,CASSPSSGDWWTQYF,TGTGCCAGCTCACCTTCTAGCGGGGATTGGTGGACCCAGTACTTC
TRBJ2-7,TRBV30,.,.,CACSRPYEQYF,TGTGCCTGCTCCAGGCCCTACGAGCAGTACTTC
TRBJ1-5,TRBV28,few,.,CASTTGDRQPQHF,TGTGCCAGCACCACGGGAGATAGGCAGCCCCAGCATTTT